A selection of T cell receptor beta chains follows, all from one sample in a study of tumor-infiltrating lymphocytes in primary liver carcinoma. TCRdb re-analysed the multiplex PCR reads in MiXCR, keeping a single row per CDR3 protein. Of about 320,000 distinct CDR3 sequences listed, around three fifths were seen once; the top ten hold roughly 8.9%. The sequenced sample consisted of peripheral blood. These receptors came from a middle-aged man with primary liver carcinoma and hepatitis B virus infection. Both conserved end residues are trimmed from each CDR3.

cdr3_aa	v_call	j_call
ASSLAGTGEETQY	TRBV5-1	TRBJ2-5
ASSLGASSGSFETQY	TRBV11-1	TRBJ2-5
ASNEVARQDLTGELF	TRBV6-1	TRBJ2-2
VSRTQGAGNQPQH	TRBV28	TRBJ1-5
ASSSTGVGAKDIQY	TRBV5-4	TRBJ2-4
ASSSPGQSYNSPLH	TRBV6-6	TRBJ1-6
ASSVVGVETQY	TRBV14	TRBJ2-5
SVDQDNEQF	TRBV29-1	TRBJ2-1
ASNFHYKSYEQF	TRBV5-4	TRBJ2-1
SANFGSYEEY	TRBV29-1	TRBJ2-7
ASSSPMTFYEQY	TRBV5-6	TRBJ2-7
SVQQQNERLF	TRBV29-1	TRBJ1-4
ASSLRRQGRNEQF	TRBV11-2	TRBJ2-1
ASSYFGQSIGETQY	TRBV6-5	TRBJ2-5
ASSLIFEQF	TRBV11-2	TRBJ2-1
ASSIRPSFDEQF	TRBV19	TRBJ2-1
ASSRTGQSYEQY	TRBV28	TRBJ2-7
ASSGTSVYTGELF	TRBV5-5	TRBJ2-2
AISDRVSGANVLT	TRBV10-3	TRBJ2-6
ASSLGAGLDEQY	TRBV28	TRBJ2-7
ASSSSSGKAF	TRBV11-1	TRBJ1-1
ASGSPGLASTDTQY	TRBV6-5	TRBJ2-3
ASSREVGGRYNEQF	TRBV5-4	TRBJ2-1
ASSSGGSLETQY	TRBV28	TRBJ2-5
ASSIQRANTGELL	TRBV6-1	TRBJ2-2
AGSLLSGSHEQY	TRBV5-6	TRBJ2-7
ASKANTDTQY	TRBV2	TRBJ2-3
ASSYPTGLAYEQY	TRBV6-5	TRBJ2-7
ANSRGGYGYT	TRBV14	TRBJ1-2
ASSWWGHGTGELL	TRBV11-2	TRBJ2-2
SVEPRQEAEAF	TRBV29-1	TRBJ1-1
ASSRELAGDGDTQY	TRBV11-3	TRBJ2-3
ASSMGGSGRTGELF	TRBV5-4	TRBJ2-2
ASRRVGRAVNNEQF	TRBV6-2/TRBV6-3	TRBJ2-1
ASSLDPVSSGNTGELF	TRBV11-2	TRBJ2-2